These 20 T cell receptor beta chains were sequenced from one sample in a study of blood T cells in healthy people across ages. Alongside a J-beta primer mix, a sample-barcoded 5' primer served in a second PCR lasting about 6 to 12 cycles. TCRdb re-derived calls from the 5' RACE reads in MiXCR, one entry per CDR3 protein. The data contain about 1.6 million distinct CDR3 sequences, approximately 32% of them singletons. Sequencing was performed on blood. All receptors come from a woman aged 30 to 39 in good health.

This clonotype has just a few counts. As DNA, the CDR3 is TGTGCCAGCAGCCCTTTAAGACAGGGGGGGAGAGAGACCCAGTACTTC. Its translation is CASSPLRQGGRETQYF. The chain carries TRBV3-1 and TRBJ2-5; 9 nucleotides align to TRBD1. The CDR3 spans 16 residues. The germline CDR1 and CDR2 sequences are LGHDT and YNNKEL (reference sequence). J gave up 4 bases and V 4 bases, and 10 bases lay outside the gene matches.

In this sample, this clonotype turned up a few times. V and J are TRBV27 and TRBJ1-2; D remains ambiguous. The ends were cut back, 5 bases at V and 1 base at J, with 14 bases in the middle. Per the germline V gene, CDR1 is MNHEY and CDR2 is SMNVEV (reference sequence). This CDR3 has 15 residues. Here the CDR3 reads CASSPYSSDNYGYTF. The CDR3 DNA follows: TGTGCCAGCAGTCCATACTCTTCAGATAACTATGGCTACACCTTC.

This chain connects TRBV5-6 to TRBJ2-1; D is ambiguous. The CDR3 spans 15 residues. V was cut by 4 bases and J by 4 bases, with 15 bases left in between. Germline V CDR1 and CDR2: SGHDT, YYEEEE. In DNA form, the CDR3 reads TGTGCCAGCAGCCCGGTAGACACTCAATACAATGAGCAGTTCTTC. It codes for CASSPVDTQYNEQFF.

This clonotype was recorded many times. The chain couples TRBV4-2 to TRBJ2-7, with 10 bases matching TRBD2. With 0 bases clipped from V and 2 bases from J, the junction kept 4 bases outside the gene matches. The CDR3 runs to 16 residues. Germline lookup yields CDR1 LGHNA and CDR2 YNFKEQ. The CDR3 region has the DNA TGTGCCAGCAGCCAAGATCTTACTAGCGGGGCCTACGAGCAGTACTTC. Encoded protein: CASSQDLTSGAYEQYF.

The chain joins TRBV20-1 to TRBJ2-5; TRBD2 is a possible D gene (6 bases). Trimming removed 7 bases at V and 1 base at J, with 10 bases between. The length of the CDR3 is 12 residues. From germline, CDR1 is DFQATT and CDR2 SNEGSKA (reference sequence). CDR3 sequence reads: CSVLALQETQYF. The CDR3 DNA sequence: TGCAGTGTGCTAGCGCTCCAAGAGACCCAGTACTTC.

This chain links TRBV7-8 with TRBJ1-2, with D perhaps matching TRBD1 (6 bases). Looked up from germline, CDR1 is SGHVS and CDR2 is FQNEAQ. The V and J ends lost 4 bases and 8 bases respectively, with 17 bases between them. The CDR3 has 14 amino acids. CDR3 sequence (DNA): TGTGCCAGCAGCTGGGTGGCAGGGGCGGCGGGCTACACCTTC. Protein product: CASSWVAGAAGYTF.

This clonotype has ten or more counts. The gene calls are TRBV2 and TRBJ2-7, with no clear D. This CDR3 is 11 amino acids long. Germline V lookup: CDR1 SNHLY, CDR2 FYNNEI. Trimming removed 4 bases from V and 5 bases from J, with 6 bases in between. The CDR3 spells CASSVADEQYF. The DNA of the CDR3 is TGTGCCAGCAGTGTCGCCGACGAGCAGTACTTC.

This chain connects TRBV19 to TRBJ1-2; D gene ambiguous. The germline V gene encodes CDR1 LNHDA and CDR2 SQIVND (reference sequence). With 2 bases removed from V and 8 bases from J, the gap between germline ends came to 12 bases. The CDR3 loop spans 13 amino acids. The CDR3 DNA reads as TGTGCCAGTAGTATACGCGGGATAGGCGGCTACACCTTC. Translated, it gives CASSIRGIGGYTF.

This chain links TRBV12-3 or TRBV12-4 with TRBJ1-5; D might be TRBD1 (6 bases). This CDR3 has 16 residues. V dropped 3 bases and J dropped 3 bases, with 15 bases sitting between them. DNA for the CDR3: TGTGCCAGCAGTTTCGTGGCAGGGGCCATCAATCAGCCCCAGCATTTT. Translation gives CASSFVAGAINQPQHF.

This clonotype was counted ten times or more. The V call is TRBV20-1, the J call TRBJ1-2; 10 bases agree with TRBD1. The germline V gene encodes CDR1 DFQATT and CDR2 SNEGSKA (reference sequence). Losses at the gene ends were 5 bases for V and 5 bases for J; bases not matched to a gene: 5. CDR3 size: 13 residues. In DNA, the CDR3 is TGCAGTGCTCCCGGGACAGGGGTTTATGGCTACACCTTC. This translates into CSAPGTGVYGYTF.

The genes are TRBV5-5 and TRBJ2-5, with 8 bases that match TRBD2. The CDR3 runs 13 residues. The V segment lost 3 bases and the J segment 9 bases; nucleotides outside the gene matches: 7. CDR1 and CDR2 (germline): SGHKS, YYEKEE (reference sequence). CDR3 region: CASSSAGGVAQYF. DNA of the CDR3: TGTGCCAGCAGCTCGGCGGGGGGAGTGGCCCAGTACTTC.

This chain links TRBV6-1 with TRBJ2-1; D is possibly TRBD2 (6 bases). The length of the CDR3 is 15 residues. From germline, CDR1 is MNHNS and CDR2 SASEGT. Trimming cost V 7 bases and J 2 bases, with 15 bases left between them. CDR3 in amino acids: CASIPPGGAYNEQFF. The CDR3 nucleotides read TGTGCCAGCATCCCCCCGGGCGGGGCCTACAATGAGCAGTTCTTC.

J is TRBJ1-5 and V is TRBV6-2 or TRBV6-3, with TRBD1 identical over 8 bases. Trimming at V came to 4 bases and at J to 4 bases, leaving 18 bases not matched to a gene. The CDR3 is 19 residues long. Germline V gene lookup returns CDR1 MNHEY and CDR2 SVGEGT. The DNA for the CDR3 is TGTGCCAGCAGTTCTAGATTCGACAGGGGCCGCTTGGCGAATCAGCCCCAGCATTTT. This encodes CASSSRFDRGRLANQPQHF.

The V call is TRBV12-5, the J call TRBJ1-2; D uncertain. The germline CDR1 and CDR2 sequences are LGHNT and FRNRAP. Trimming took 3 bases from V and 4 from J, leaving 12 bases between them. The CDR3 extends over 14 amino acids. The CDR3 DNA follows: TGTGCTAGTGGTTTTGGCGGATACAGCTATGGCTACACCTTC. As protein: CASGFGGYSYGYTF.

The chain combines TRBV7-9 with TRBJ1-6; possibly TRBD1 for D (5 bases). The CDR3 has 14 residues. Germline-derived CDR1 and CDR2 are SEHNR and FQNEAQ (reference sequence). The V gene lost 1 base and the J gene lost 8 bases, with 9 bases spanning the gap. CDR3 loop: CASSLGEGYSPLHF. CDR3 DNA sequence: TGTGCCAGCAGCTTAGGAGAGGGGTATTCACCCCTCCACTTT.

The sample holds a few counts of this clonotype. The chain is built from TRBV24-1 and TRBJ2-5; 9 nucleotides match TRBD2. The CDR3 runs 16 residues. V was clipped by 1 base and J by 5 bases; unmatched bases: 7. Germline CDR1 KGHDR, CDR2 SFDVKD. In nucleotides, the CDR3 is TGTGCCACCAGTGATTTCGGTCTAGCGGGATTGGAGACCCAGTACTTC. Translated, it gives CATSDFGLAGLETQYF.

The chain uses TRBV7-7 and TRBJ2-5; 7 nucleotides match TRBD1. The CDR3 length is 14 residues. The V segment lost 5 bases and the J segment 5 bases; nucleotides outside the gene matches: 8. The germline V gene has CDR1 SSHAT and CDR2 FNYEAQ (reference sequence). The DNA for the CDR3 is TGTGCCAGCAGCCGGGCGCAGGGGGAGGAGACCCAGTACTTC. Its protein is CASSRAQGEETQYF.

This clonotype was found many times. The chain carries TRBV29-1 and TRBJ2-3, with 8 bases that match TRBD2. The ends lost 6 bases at V and 6 bases at J; junction bases unmatched: 14. CDR3 size: 15 residues. CDR1 and CDR2 (germline): SQVTM, ANQGSEA. In nucleotides, the CDR3 is TGCAGCGTCGCCGGACTAGCCGAGAGGTTCGATACGCAGTATTTT. This translates into CSVAGLAERFDTQYF.

This clonotype was counted at least ten times. This chain links TRBV5-1 with TRBJ2-1; 7 nucleotides align to TRBD1. CDR3 length equals 15 residues. The V gene's germline CDR1 is SGHRS and CDR2 YFSETQ. With V trimmed by 4 bases and J by 3 bases, 7 bases remained unmatched. The CDR3 DNA sequence: TGCGCCAGCAGCCGGACAGGTGAGGACTACAATGAGCAGTTCTTC. Protein product: CASSRTGEDYNEQFF. Based on the CDR3 plus reference TRBV5-1 and TRBJ2-1, the full variable domain is KAGVTQTPRYLIKTRGQQVTLSCSPISGHRSVSWYQQTPGQGLQFLFEYFSETQRNKGNFPGRFSGRQFSNSRSEMNVSTLELGDSALYLCASSRTGEDYNEQFFGPGTRLTVL.

The table lists this clonotype with a few counts. The V call is TRBV12-5, the J call TRBJ2-1; 8 positions agree with TRBD2. CDR3 length: 14 amino acids. V shed 6 bases and J 5 bases; nucleotides not matched to a gene: 6. Germline V gene data show CDR1 as LGHNT and CDR2 as FRNRAP. CDR3 nucleotide sequence: TGTGCTAGTGGGTCGGGGGGGATTAACAATGAGCAGTTCTTC. This codes for CASGSGGINNEQFF.